The entry below gives a single T cell receptor beta chain sequence along with its context. The CDR3 runs 15 residues. Germline CDR1 SQVTM, CDR2 ANQGSEA. Trimming left V 5 bases short and J 4 bases short, with 20 bases between. This entry is derived from a study of control samples from healthy donors and cancer patients. This table comes from immunoSEQ multiplex PCR, and its TCRdb copy is limited to in-frame clones, with some not included. The sample lists fewer than 200,000 clones; 85% to 90% were seen once. V gene TRBV29-1 combines with J gene TRBJ1-1; weak D call: TRBD1 (5 bases). Sequences were obtained from blood. This clonotype originated in a woman aged 25 to 39 in good health. The CDR3 nucleotides are TGCAGCGTTCTCACCCTGACATCGGGGACCACTGAAGCTTTCTTT. Amino acid sequence: CSVLTLTSGTTEAFF.